This T cell receptor beta chain was obtained from a study of cytomegalovirus exposure and HLA in healthy donors. Amplification used 60 Vbeta primers and 13 Jbeta primers. Per the original data handling: Roughly 11 million of the 60 million to 80 million unique TCR beta chains counted in a later analysis were shared. The assay was immunoSEQ multiplex PCR, and TCRdb's table has in-frame clones only and misses some. The V and J calls and clone size were taken over from that table, and D and trimming were inferred from the DNA. The sample has about 130,000 clones, around four fifths seen once. With V trimmed by 1 base and J by 2 bases, 14 bases remained unmatched. CDR3 length: 19 residues. Germline V gene lookup returns CDR1 LNHDA and CDR2 SQIVND (reference sequence).

The chain links TRBV19 to TRBJ2-1, with 7 bases fitting TRBD2. Sequenced material: PBMCs. This clonotype was sampled from a man aged 35 to 55 in good health and CMV-seronegative. The CDR3 DNA sequence: TGTGCCAGTAGTATAGGGGCAGGGCTCGGCGGGAGTCCCTACAATGAGCAGTTCTTC. It specifies CASSIGAGLGGSPYNEQFF.